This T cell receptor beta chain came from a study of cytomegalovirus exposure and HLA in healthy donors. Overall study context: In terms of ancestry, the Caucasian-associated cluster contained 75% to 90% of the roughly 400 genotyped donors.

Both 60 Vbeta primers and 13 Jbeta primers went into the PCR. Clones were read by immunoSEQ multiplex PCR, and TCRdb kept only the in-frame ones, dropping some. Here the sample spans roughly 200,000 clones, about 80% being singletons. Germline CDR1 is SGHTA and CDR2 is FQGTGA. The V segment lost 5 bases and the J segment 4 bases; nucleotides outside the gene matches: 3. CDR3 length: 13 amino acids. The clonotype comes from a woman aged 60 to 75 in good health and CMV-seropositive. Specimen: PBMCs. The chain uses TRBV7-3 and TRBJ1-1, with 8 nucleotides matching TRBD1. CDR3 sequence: CASSETGGTEAFF. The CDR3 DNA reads TGTGCCAGCAGCGAAACAGGGGGCACTGAAGCTTTCTTT.